This T cell receptor beta chain was retrieved from a study of T cells in pancreatic ductal adenocarcinoma. Study-wide findings and caveats: This surgical cohort overrepresents the minority presenting with early-stage disease. Blood clonality (about 0.07) did not differ significantly from tumor (about 0.12). Compared with tumor, blood showed more total productive templates and around 8.4-fold more clonotypes.

On this clone: The target antigen is unknown. An end of the junction does not agree with germline; a read error may underlie this.

Selected pancreatic ductal adenocarcinoma patients had undergone surgery without neoadjuvant therapy. Some clones are missing from TCRdb's copy, which holds only in-frame ones; the method was immunoSEQ multiplex PCR. Among 31,000 or so clones listed, approximately 92% were seen once. This CDR3 comprises 11 residues. Germline CDR1 reads MNHEY; CDR2 reads SVGAGI. The rearrangement joins TRBV6-5 to TRBJ2-5; D uncertain. The sample taken for sequencing was PBMCs. The TCR was taken from a human donor with pancreatic ductal adenocarcinoma. In DNA form, the CDR3 reads TGTGCCAGCAGTTACCTCGAGACCCGGTACTTC. It yields the protein CASSYLETRYF.